The 17 T cell receptor beta chains below come from one sample, sequenced in a study of vaccination effects on CD4 cells after COVID-19. The data were produced by immunoSEQ multiplex PCR, yet TCRdb's version contains in-frame clones alone and is incomplete. The table records 50,000 or so clones, 75% to 85% of them present only once. Their cognate antigens are unknown. The ViraFEST assay expanded antigen-specific CD4+ T cells with viral peptide pools before sequencing. Having been cultured for roughly 9 days, the cells underwent CD4+ T cell isolation. Prior SARS-CoV-2 infection was absent in the vaccine recipients, as shown by negative nucleocapsid antibodies. The specimen comprised CD4+ T cells from PBMCs cultured with HCoV-OC43 spike peptides, sampled before COVID-19 vaccination. The sample's subset: HCoV-OC43 spike overlapping peptide pool stimulation. Receptor source: a human donor who received a COVID-19 vaccine.

The V and J genes are TRBV5-1 and TRBJ1-1, with D maybe TRBD1 (5 bases). Germline V CDR1 and CDR2: SGHRS, YFSETQ. This CDR3 region has 13 residues. V was trimmed by 4 bases and J by 4 bases, leaving 11 bases between them. The CDR3: CASSPQRGTEAFF. CDR3 nucleotide sequence: TGCGCCAGCAGCCCGCAGAGGGGCACTGAAGCTTTCTTT. The variable domain in full, completed from reference TRBV5-1 and TRBJ1-1, reads KAGVTQTPRYLIKTRGQQVTLSCSPISGHRSVSWYQQTPGQGLQFLFEYFSETQRNKGNFPGRFSGRQFSNSRSEMNVSTLELGDSALYLCASSPQRGTEAFFGQGTRLTVV.

The chain has TRBV12-3 or TRBV12-4 and TRBJ2-2; no firm D call. This CDR3 spans 12 amino acids. Deletions cut 4 bases from V and 5 bases from J, with 5 bases between. The CDR3 DNA reads TGTGCCAGCAGTTACAGAACCGGGGAGCTGTTTTTT. The encoded protein is CASSYRTGELFF.

The chain is built from TRBV7-2 and TRBJ2-3; the D call may be TRBD1 or TRBD2 (5 bases each). Trimming took off 5 bases at V and 3 bases at J, with 18 bases between the two ends. Germline V CDR1 and CDR2: SGHTA, FQGNSA. This CDR3 comprises 16 residues. Here the CDR3 reads CASSPNRDRGTDTQYF. The CDR3 region has the DNA TGTGCCAGCAGCCCCAACCGGGACCGTGGGACAGATACGCAGTATTTT. Filled out from reference TRBV7-2 and TRBJ2-3, the complete variable domain reads GAGVSQSPSNKVTEKGKDVELRCDPISGHTALYWYRQSLGQGLEFLIYFQGNSAPDKSGLPSDRFSAERTGGSVSTLTIQRTQQEDSAVYLCASSPNRDRGTDTQYFGPGTRLTVL.

This clone has just a few counts. The rearrangement uses TRBV18 and TRBJ1-2; unclear D gene. CDR1 is KGHSH, CDR2 LQKENI, per germline. Deletions cut 2 bases from V and 8 bases from J, with 9 bases between. The CDR3 loop spans 12 amino acids. CDR3 in amino acids: CASSPGLWGYTF. CDR3 DNA: TGTGCCAGCTCACCAGGGCTTTGGGGCTACACCTTC.

J is TRBJ2-7 and V is TRBV7-8; D unclear. Trimming took off 3 bases at V and 6 bases at J, with 15 bases between the two ends. Per the germline V gene, CDR1 is SGHVS and CDR2 is FQNEAQ. The CDR3 runs to 14 residues. The CDR3 protein is CASSFSETVVEQYV. The CDR3 nucleotides are TGTGCCAGCAGCTTTTCAGAAACGGTGGTCGAGCAGTACGTC.

J is TRBJ1-1 and V is TRBV11-2; D not resolved. Germline CDR1 reads SGHAT; CDR2 reads FQNNGV. This CDR3 contains 12 residues. Trimming took off 4 bases at V and 3 bases at J, with 6 bases between the two ends. CDR3 nucleotides: TGTGCCAGCAGCTGTGGGTACACTGAAGCTTTCTTT. It translates to CASSCGYTEAFF.

The chain has TRBV25-1 and TRBJ1-5; possible D gene TRBD1, 5 bases. Trimming pared 2 bases from V and 0 bases from J, leaving 8 bases between. The V gene's germline CDR1 is MGHDK and CDR2 SYGVNS. The CDR3 contains 15 residues. The DNA of the CDR3 is TGTGCCAGCAGTGAAGCAGGGTTTAGCAATCAGCCCCAGCATTTT. Translating gives CASSEAGFSNQPQHF. Full variable domain (rest looked up from reference TRBV25-1 and TRBJ1-5): EADIYQTPRYLVIGTGKKITLECSQTMGHDKMYWYQQDPGMELHLIHYSYGVNSTEKGDLSSESTVSRIRTEHFPLTLESARPSHTSQYLCASSEAGFSNQPQHFGDGTRLSIL.

The rearrangement uses TRBV5-5 and TRBJ1-4; possibly TRBD1 for D (5 bases). CDR3 length: 14 amino acids. The V gene's germline CDR1 is SGHKS and CDR2 YYEKEE (reference sequence). Trimming stripped 4 bases from V and 6 bases from J, with 13 bases between. CDR3 sequence (DNA): TGTGCCAGCAGCCCCTTTGGGGCAGATGAAAAACTGTTTTTT. Translated, it gives CASSPFGADEKLFF.

This clone turned up a few times. The V gene is TRBV4-1, the J gene TRBJ1-1; D possibly corresponds to TRBD1 (5 bases). CDR1 and CDR2 (germline): MGHRA, YSYEKL. V lost 1 base and J lost 0, with 12 bases in between. The CDR3 loop spans 16 amino acids. CDR3: CASSQGLGPMNTEAFF. DNA for the CDR3: TGCGCCAGCAGCCAAGGGCTGGGGCCTATGAACACTGAAGCTTTCTTT.

This clone appeared a few times. V usage is TRBV7-9 and J usage is TRBJ1-2, with 7 bases that match TRBD1. This CDR3 is 13 amino acids long. The V segment lost 6 bases and the J segment 1 base; nucleotides outside the gene matches: 2. The germline V gene has CDR1 SEHNR and CDR2 FQNEAQ (reference sequence). The CDR3 protein is CASSRDSNYGYTF. The CDR3 DNA sequence: TGTGCCAGCAGTCGGGACAGTAACTATGGCTACACCTTC.

The sample holds a few counts of this clone. The J gene is TRBJ2-5, the V gene TRBV7-9; TRBD1 matches at 7 bases. The germline V gene encodes CDR1 SEHNR and CDR2 FQNEAQ (reference sequence). The V gene end was trimmed by 4 bases and the J gene end by 2 bases; junction bases not matched to a gene: 4. The CDR3 extends over 14 amino acids. The CDR3 reads CASSWPGQQETQYF. The CDR3 region has the DNA TGTGCCAGCAGCTGGCCGGGACAGCAAGAGACCCAGTACTTC.

The rearrangement uses TRBV19 and TRBJ2-5; TRBD1 agrees at 7 bases. Germline V lookup: CDR1 LNHDA, CDR2 SQIVND (reference sequence). This CDR3 is built from 15 residues. V dropped 7 bases and J dropped 6; count of bases not matched to a gene: 14. CDR3 sequence reads: CASTSQGSGPKTQYF. In DNA form, the CDR3 reads TGTGCCAGTACCTCACAGGGGTCAGGGCCAAAGACCCAGTACTTC.

The rearrangement joins TRBV24-1 to TRBJ1-2; D ambiguous. Germline V gene data show CDR1 as KGHDR and CDR2 as SFDVKD. Trimming left V 4 bases short and J 3 bases short, with 8 bases between. This CDR3 is built from 13 residues. CDR3 nucleotide sequence: TGTGCCACCAGTGAGGCAGGCGACTATGGCTACACCTTC. It encodes CATSEAGDYGYTF.

The chain joins TRBV7-9 to TRBJ1-3; a possible D gene is TRBD1 (5 bases). The germline V gene has CDR1 SEHNR and CDR2 FQNEAQ (reference sequence). The CDR3 runs 16 residues. Trimming removed 4 bases at V and 1 base at J, with 14 bases between. The CDR3 protein is CASSSRDSKSGNTIYF. DNA for the CDR3: TGTGCCAGCAGCTCACGGGACTCCAAATCTGGAAACACCATATATTTT. Combining the CDR3 with reference TRBV7-9 and TRBJ1-3 gives the whole variable domain DTGVSQNPRHKITKRGQNVTFRCDPISEHNRLYWYRQTLGQGPEFLTYFQNEAQLEKSRLLSDRFSAERPKGSFSTLEIQRTEQGDSAMYLCASSSRDSKSGNTIYFGEGSWLTVV.

This sequence joins TRBV2 and TRBJ1-3, with TRBD1 matching 7 bases. V lost 6 bases, J lost 1 base, and 3 bases stayed unmatched. Per the germline V gene, CDR1 is SNHLY and CDR2 is FYNNEI. CDR3 size: 14 residues. The chain's CDR3 is CASRDRSSGNTIYF. The CDR3 DNA is TGTGCCAGCAGGGACAGGTCATCTGGAAACACCATATATTTT.

The V call is TRBV6-1, the J call TRBJ1-6; D is possibly TRBD1 (5 bases). Germline values: CDR1 MNHNS, CDR2 SASEGT. Trimming removed 3 bases from V and 7 bases from J, with 13 bases in between. The CDR3 loop spans 15 amino acids. The CDR3 reads CASSESGLSNSPLHF. The DNA of the CDR3 is TGTGCCAGCAGTGAGTCAGGGCTGAGCAATTCACCCCTCCACTTT.

The rearrangement joins TRBV5-1 to TRBJ1-5, with no clear D. V gave up 0 bases and J gave up 2 bases, with 6 bases separating them. Germline assignment: CDR1 SGHRS and CDR2 YFSETQ. The length of the CDR3 is 14 residues. The CDR3 bases are TGCGCCAGCAGCTTGGGGGAAGGCAATCAGCCCCAGCATTTT. Protein sequence: CASSLGEGNQPQHF.